This TCR beta chain was observed in a study of identical twins. In this sample, this clonotype turned up once. The antigen remains undetermined. Germline V gene lookup returns CDR1 LNHDA and CDR2 SQIVND (reference sequence). This CDR3 spans 14 amino acids. The ends were cut back, 4 bases at V and 4 bases at J, with 11 bases in the middle. Study-level findings and limits: Out-of-frame TCR alpha sharing observed in monozygotic twins exceeded model estimates. High-abundance cord blood beta clonotypes had fewer insertions; memory repertoires showed none. Diverse VJ usage suggested most zero-insertion clonotypes were not invariant T cells.

The authors used template switching to add a universal primer site and gave cDNA unique molecular identifiers. A single record per CDR3 protein comes from TCRdb applying MiXCR to the 5' RACE reads. The sample includes about 530,000 distinct CDR3 sequences, over 12% of them seen just once. The sample was also reused in another study, on yellow fever vaccine responses in identical twins.

The chain is built from TRBV19 and TRBJ2-1; D is perhaps TRBD2 (6 bases). The receptor's source is a woman aged 18 to 35 in good health. The sequencing sample was made of CD4+ T cells sorted from blood. The CDR3 region is CASSKGLGYNEQFF. CDR3 sequence (DNA): TGTGCCAGTAGTAAGGGACTTGGATACAATGAGCAGTTCTTC.